These 30 T cell receptor beta chains share one sample of origin, sequenced in a study of human T cells and chemical hapten exposure. Sequencing started from total RNA isolated from unfractionated whole blood. TCRdb processed the 5' RACE reads anew with MiXCR; each CDR3 protein has one entry. This sample has 80,000 or so distinct CDR3 sequences, with more than 15% found just once. These receptor sequences come from a female donor in good health.

This clonotype is medium-sized within its sample. The gene calls are TRBV6-2 or TRBV6-3 and TRBJ2-2; 8 positions match TRBD1. The CDR3 is 15 residues long. V shed 8 bases and J 3 bases; nucleotides not matched to a gene: 8. Germline values: CDR1 MNHEY, CDR2 SVGEGT. The chain's CDR3 is CASQVRGLDTGELFF. The CDR3 coding sequence is TGTGCCAGCCAAGTCAGGGGGCTGGACACCGGGGAGCTGTTTTTT.

This clonotype was picked up a small number of times. This chain uses TRBV20-1 with TRBJ1-5; TRBD1 matches at 7 bases. J gave up 0 bases and V 3 bases, and 5 bases lay outside the gene matches. The CDR3 has 15 residues. The germline V gene encodes CDR1 DFQATT and CDR2 SNEGSKA (reference sequence). The DNA for the CDR3 is TGCAGTGCTAGGGAACAGGGGAATAGCAATCAGCCCCAGCATTTT. Translated: CSAREQGNSNQPQHF.

This clonotype was detected only a few times. This chain joins TRBV2 and TRBJ2-3, with D possibly TRBD1 on 6 matching bases. Germline CDR1 SNHLY, CDR2 FYNNEI. The CDR3 loop spans 13 amino acids. V gave up 10 bases and J gave up 3 bases, with 14 bases separating them. The DNA of the CDR3 is TGTGCCACCACGACAGGAGCTACAGATACGCAGTATTTT. Protein product: CATTTGATDTQYF.

This clonotype was detected a few times. The genes are TRBV15 and TRBJ1-1; TRBD1 might be the D (5 bases). This CDR3 is built from 15 residues. CDR1 is LNHNV and CDR2 is YYDKDF in the germline V gene (reference sequence). The V and J ends lost 0 bases and 1 base respectively, with 9 bases between them. The CDR3 here is CATSREKGSNTEAFF. The CDR3 DNA sequence: TGTGCCACCAGCAGAGAGAAGGGGTCGAACACTGAAGCTTTCTTT.

The chain combines TRBV7-2 with TRBJ1-6, with 7 bases fitting TRBD1. Germline assignment: CDR1 SGHTA and CDR2 FQGNSA. After removal of 2 bases from V and 11 bases from J, the junction contained 6 bases not matched to a gene. The length of the CDR3 is 14 residues. The CDR3 sequence: CASSLLTGEAPLHF. In nucleotides, the CDR3 is TGTGCCAGCAGCTTACTTACAGGGGAGGCACCCCTCCACTTT.

V usage is TRBV7-9 and J usage is TRBJ2-1; 14 bases are a match to TRBD2. V shed 3 bases, J shed 0 bases, and the junction held 7 bases outside the gene matches. Germline CDR1 reads SEHNR; CDR2 reads FQNEAQ (reference sequence). The CDR3 covers 19 residues. The CDR3 nucleotides read TGTGCCAGCAGCTTTTTGACTAGCGGGAGGGGAAGCTCCTACAATGAGCAGTTCTTC. As protein: CASSFLTSGRGSSYNEQFF.

This chain joins TRBV29-1 and TRBJ2-4; weak D call: TRBD2 (5 bases). This CDR3 comprises 12 residues. V lost 4 bases, J lost 8 bases, and 12 bases lay in between. Germline values: CDR1 SQVTM, CDR2 ANQGSEA. The CDR3 DNA follows: TGCAGCGTTGTACCGGGAACGGACATTCAGTACTTC. The encoded protein is CSVVPGTDIQYF.

V and J are TRBV5-6 and TRBJ2-6, with 10 bases fitting TRBD1. V lost 6 bases and J lost 3; bases outside the gene matches: 9. CDR3 length equals 17 residues. In germline, CDR1 is SGHDT, CDR2 YYEEEE. The CDR3 DNA reads TGTGCCAGCACTTTTGGACAGGGGGTTTATGGGGCCAACGTCCTGACTTTC. It translates to CASTFGQGVYGANVLTF.

This clonotype was seen only a few times. The chain joins TRBV27 to TRBJ1-2; D is possibly TRBD1 (5 bases). The CDR3 spans 17 residues. From germline, CDR1 is MNHEY and CDR2 SMNVEV (reference sequence). The V end was cut by 4 bases, the J end by 6 bases, with 24 bases between. CDR3: CASSSPRGPVWKDGYTF. CDR3 DNA: TGTGCCAGCAGTTCCCCACGGGGCCCGGTGTGGAAGGATGGCTACACCTTC.

This clonotype has more than one count but fewer than ten. The V and J genes are TRBV24-1 and TRBJ1-2; unclear D gene. The V end lost 2 bases, the J end lost 7 bases, and 10 bases lay between the germline ends. Germline assignment: CDR1 KGHDR and CDR2 SFDVKD. The CDR3 loop spans 13 amino acids. The CDR3 nucleotides read TGTGCCACCAGTGATTCAGGAATTCGTGGCTACACCTTC. Residues: CATSDSGIRGYTF.

In this sample, this clonotype turned up a few times. The chain links TRBV29-1 to TRBJ1-1; 8 bases align to TRBD1. CDR3 length: 10 amino acids. Germline loops: CDR1 SQVTM, CDR2 ANQGSEA. V shed 4 bases and J 9 bases; nucleotides not matched to a gene: 1. CDR3 sequence reads: CSVGTGKAFF. For the CDR3, the DNA is TGCAGCGTTGGGACAGGGAAAGCTTTCTTT.

The chain uses TRBV2 and TRBJ2-7; D possibly corresponds to TRBD1 (5 bases). The CDR3 runs to 14 residues. Germline CDR1 SNHLY, CDR2 FYNNEI. V was shortened by 5 bases and J by 0 bases, with 11 bases between the two germline ends. The CDR3 loop reads CASSLTELSYEQYF. The CDR3 DNA is TGTGCCAGCAGTTTGACAGAACTCTCCTACGAGCAGTACTTC.

This clonotype came up a few times. The chain uses TRBV3-1 and TRBJ2-1, with D possibly TRBD1 on 6 matching bases. The CDR3 is 12 residues long. The germline V gene has CDR1 LGHDT and CDR2 YNNKEL (reference sequence). V dropped 3 bases and J dropped 9 bases, with 9 bases sitting between them. This chain's CDR3 is CASSHPGAEQFF. Written as DNA, the CDR3 is TGTGCCAGCAGCCATCCAGGGGCTGAGCAGTTCTTC.

The chain combines TRBV12-3 or TRBV12-4 with TRBJ1-1, with D unclear. The CDR3 is 12 residues long. Trimming cost V 3 bases and J 4 bases, with 6 bases left between them. The CDR3 region is CASSFHGTEAFF. CDR3 in DNA: TGTGCCAGCAGTTTTCACGGCACTGAAGCTTTCTTT.

CDR3 in DNA: TGCAGCTGGGGGGAACAGGGGGCAACTAATGAAAAACTGTTTTTT. This encodes CSWGEQGATNEKLFF. This chain connects TRBV29-1 to TRBJ1-4; 8 positions agree with TRBD1. The trim removed 8 bases at V and 0 bases at J, leaving 8 bases unmatched. The CDR3 covers 15 residues. Germline lookup yields CDR1 SQVTM and CDR2 ANQGSEA.

The table lists this clonotype with a few counts. V gene TRBV30 combines with J gene TRBJ1-2; D possibly corresponds to TRBD1 (6 bases). V shed 2 bases and J shed 8 bases, with 12 bases lying between them. CDR1 is GTSNPN, CDR2 SVGIG, per germline (reference sequence). The CDR3 is made up of 12 amino acids. CDR3 DNA sequence: TGTGCCTGGAGTACGGGGGCGGGCGGCTACACCTTC. Amino acid sequence: CAWSTGAGGYTF.

The sample holds a few counts of this clonotype. The chain is built from TRBV6-1 and TRBJ2-7; D uncertain. CDR1 and CDR2 from the germline V gene are MNHNS and SASEGT. The CDR3 sequence is 11 residues long. The V gene lost 6 bases and the J gene lost 10 bases, with 13 bases spanning the gap. The CDR3 sequence: CASRETPEQYF. CDR3 in DNA: TGTGCCAGCAGAGAGACACCGGAACAGTACTTC.

The V and J genes are TRBV5-1 and TRBJ2-1; D may be TRBD1 (5 bases). Trimming took 1 base from V and 8 from J, leaving 19 bases between them. CDR1 and CDR2 (germline): SGHRS, YFSETQ. The CDR3 has 16 residues. Here the CDR3 reads CASSLNSGFKLYEQFF. The CDR3 DNA reads as TGCGCCAGCAGCTTGAATTCAGGGTTTAAATTGTATGAGCAGTTCTTC.

J is TRBJ2-3 and V is TRBV28; TRBD2 agrees at 10 bases. Trimming cost V 7 bases and J 2 bases; bases outside gene matches: 6. Germline values: CDR1 MDHEN, CDR2 SYDVKM. CDR3 length equals 15 residues. DNA of the CDR3: TGTGCCAGCACCCCACTAGCGGGGATCACAGATACGCAGTATTTT. The encoded protein is CASTPLAGITDTQYF.

This clonotype was counted at least ten times. CDR3 DNA: TGTGCCAGCAGTGTCCCCGGGACAGATAACACTGAAGCTTTCTTT. Amino acids: CASSVPGTDNTEAFF. The chain has TRBV25-1 and TRBJ1-1; 7 nucleotides agree with TRBD1. Germline V lookup: CDR1 MGHDK, CDR2 SYGVNS. This CDR3 spans 15 amino acids. V dropped 4 bases and J dropped 2; count of bases not matched to a gene: 7.

The chain joins TRBV6-1 to TRBJ1-4, with D hard to call. Germline CDR1 is MNHNS and CDR2 is SASEGT. With 6 bases removed from V and 5 bases from J, the gap between germline ends came to 10 bases. The CDR3 totals 13 residues. For the CDR3, the DNA is TGTGCCAGCAGCCCAAGTTGGAATGAAAAACTGTTTTTT. Protein sequence: CASSPSWNEKLFF.

V gene TRBV10-1 combines with J gene TRBJ1-5, with D unclear. The CDR3 has 13 residues. Between the trimmed V and J ends, which lost 0 bases and 4 bases, there was a span of 4 bases. Germline V gives CDR1 WNHNN, CDR2 SYGVQD (reference sequence). CDR3 sequence (DNA): TGCGCCAGCAGTGAGTCGTTGAATCAGCCCCAGCATTTT. Translation gives CASSESLNQPQHF.

The chain is built from TRBV20-1 and TRBJ2-4, with D possibly matching TRBD2 (5 bases). This CDR3 region has 14 residues. Trimming left V 6 bases short and J 0 bases short, with 12 bases between. Per the germline V gene, CDR1 is DFQATT and CDR2 is SNEGSKA (reference sequence). The CDR3 bases are TGCAGTGCGGAGGCGCGGTTAGCCAAAAACATTCAGTACTTC. This sequence encodes CSAEARLAKNIQYF.

This clonotype was detected a few times. The chain employs TRBV12-3 or TRBV12-4 and TRBJ2-3; D uncertain. The CDR3 sequence is 14 residues long. V lost 5 bases to trimming and J lost 6 bases, with 15 bases between them. CDR3 coding DNA: TGTGCCAGCAGTAGCACCGGGCCGGTGGATACGCAGTATTTT. It is translated as CASSSTGPVDTQYF.

This clonotype was counted a few times. The chain is built from TRBV7-9 and TRBJ1-1, with 8 bases aligning to TRBD1. Germline values: CDR1 SEHNR, CDR2 FQNEAQ (reference sequence). The CDR3 spans 15 residues. The trim removed 8 bases at V and 2 bases at J, leaving 10 bases unmatched. CDR3 protein: CASRLPGQGNTEAFF. The CDR3 DNA reads as TGTGCCAGCCGACTCCCTGGACAGGGTAACACTGAAGCTTTCTTT.

A few counts support this clonotype. This chain links TRBV30 with TRBJ1-1, with TRBD1 identical over 9 bases. The trim removed 2 bases at V and 1 base at J, leaving 5 bases unmatched. The CDR3 totals 15 residues. Germline CDR1 GTSNPN, CDR2 SVGIG (reference sequence). The CDR3 sequence: CAWSLPGQGNTEAFF. The CDR3 nucleotides are TGTGCCTGGAGTTTACCGGGACAGGGGAACACTGAAGCTTTCTTT.

As for this clonotype: A much larger clone sits a single nucleotide away, making a read error possible. The chain combines TRBV5-1 with TRBJ2-1; 10 bases are a match to TRBD1. The J segment lost 5 bases and the V segment lost 5 bases, leaving 7 bases of the junction unmatched. Per the germline V gene, CDR1 is SGHRS and CDR2 is YFSETQ. The CDR3 has 15 amino acids. The CDR3 DNA sequence: TGCGCCAGCAGTAGTGGGACAGGGGCCAACAATGAGCAGTTCTTC. It encodes CASSSGTGANNEQFF.

The chain joins TRBV20-1 to TRBJ1-4, with D perhaps TRBD1 (5 bases). V was trimmed by 6 bases and J by 4 bases, leaving 15 bases between them. Germline CDR1 and CDR2: DFQATT and SNEGSKA (reference sequence). The CDR3 has 14 amino acids. In nucleotides, the CDR3 is TGCAGTGCGGATCGGTTGGGGGATAATGAAAAACTGTTTTTT. It encodes CSADRLGDNEKLFF.

The chain is built from TRBV2 and TRBJ2-2; 8 bases map to TRBD2. The CDR3 covers 15 residues. Germline CDR1 SNHLY, CDR2 FYNNEI. J lost 4 bases, V lost 6 bases, and 7 bases had no gene match. This CDR3 is CASSRGTSGTGELFF. In DNA form, the CDR3 reads TGTGCCAGCAGCCGAGGGACTAGTGGCACCGGGGAGCTGTTTTTT. The variable domain in full, with the rest retrieved from reference TRBV2 and TRBJ2-2, is EPEVTQTPSHQVTQMGQEVILRCVPISNHLYFYWYRQILGQKVEFLVSFYNNEISEKSEIFDDQFSVERPDGSNFTLKIRSTKLEDSAMYFCASSRGTSGTGELFFGEGSRLTVL.

This chain connects TRBV11-2 to TRBJ2-7, with 9 bases lining up with TRBD1. J lost 3 bases, V lost 5 bases, and 5 bases had no gene match. The CDR3 is 14 residues long. Germline assignment: CDR1 SGHAT and CDR2 FQNNGV. CDR3 nucleotide sequence: TGTGCCAGCAGCACGGACAGGGGATACTACGAGCAGTACTTC. Residues: CASSTDRGYYEQYF.